A single sample gave rise to the 14 T cell receptor beta chains below, sequenced in a study of OX40 agonist ivuxolimab in advanced cancers. Repertoires were generated with immunoSEQ multiplex PCR, while TCRdb's copy carries only in-frame clones and drops some. The table has around 76,000 clones, 85% seen once. Sequencing used CD4+ or CD8+ T cells sorted from blood, obtained in a trial of the OX40 agonist ivuxolimab. The receptors shown here come from an adult with an advanced solid tumor such as melanoma, head and neck, liver or kidney cancer.

This CDR3 reads CASSLDGQEPDTQYF. The CDR3 region has the DNA TGCGCCAGCAGCTTGGACGGGCAGGAACCAGATACGCAGTATTTT. This chain uses TRBV5-1 with TRBJ2-3; no definite D call. The CDR3 runs to 15 residues. Germline lookup yields CDR1 SGHRS and CDR2 YFSETQ. V was cut by 0 bases and J by 4 bases, with 12 bases left in between. The whole variable domain, filled in from reference TRBV5-1 and TRBJ2-3, reads KAGVTQTPRYLIKTRGQQVTLSCSPISGHRSVSWYQQTPGQGLQFLFEYFSETQRNKGNFPGRFSGRQFSNSRSEMNVSTLELGDSALYLCASSLDGQEPDTQYFGPGTRLTVL.

The chain joins TRBV18 to TRBJ2-5; D is unresolved. Looked up from germline, CDR1 is KGHSH and CDR2 is LQKENI. Trimming shortened V by 3 bases and J by 4 bases, and 12 bases separated the two germline ends. The CDR3 is 14 amino acids. Here the CDR3 reads CASSPVNLGETQYF. CDR3 nucleotides: TGTGCCAGCTCACCTGTAAATTTAGGAGAGACCCAGTACTTC.

This chain links TRBV9 with TRBJ2-5, with TRBD1 matching 12 bases. V was pared by 4 bases and J by 8 bases, with 3 bases of the junction left unmatched. Germline V CDR1 and CDR2: SGDLS, YYNGEE. The CDR3 length is 13 residues. The CDR3 loop is CASSRGTGGTQYF. The CDR3 nucleotides read TGTGCCAGCAGCCGTGGGACAGGGGGCACCCAGTACTTC. The variable domain in full, with the rest retrieved from reference TRBV9 and TRBJ2-5, is DSGVTQTPKHLITATGQRVTLRCSPRSGDLSVYWYQQSLDQGLQFLIQYYNGEERAKGNILERFSAQQFPDLHSELNLSSLELGDSALYFCASSRGTGGTQYFGPGTRLLVL.

This chain connects TRBV23-1 to TRBJ2-5; D ambiguous. TRBV23-1 is placed among ORFs of uncertain function. V dropped 9 bases and J dropped 0 bases, with 17 bases sitting between them. The CDR3 loop spans 15 amino acids. The CDR3 coding sequence is TGCGCCAGGCACCCTTCCGGACGACACCAAGAGACCCAGTACTTC. The encoded protein is CARHPSGRHQETQYF.

This chain links TRBV18 with TRBJ1-2, with D perhaps matching TRBD1 (5 bases). V lost 3 bases and J 0 bases, leaving 11 bases between the germline ends. Germline loops: CDR1 KGHSH, CDR2 LQKENI. The CDR3 extends over 15 amino acids. The chain's CDR3 is CASSPALGANYGYTF. DNA of the CDR3: TGTGCCAGCTCACCCGCTTTAGGGGCTAACTATGGCTACACCTTC.

The chain is built from TRBV11-2 and TRBJ2-5; 9 nucleotides align to TRBD2. Germline CDR1 SGHAT, CDR2 FQNNGV. With V trimmed by 5 bases and J by 9 bases, 1 base remained unmatched. The CDR3 is 11 amino acids. For the CDR3, the DNA is TGTGCCAGCAGCGCGGGGGGGCCCCAGTACTTC. This translates into CASSAGGPQYF.

The rearrangement uses TRBV28 and TRBJ1-1, with 7 bases that match TRBD1. V shed 6 bases, J shed 2 bases, and the junction held 12 bases outside the gene matches. CDR3 length: 16 amino acids. CDR1 MDHEN and CDR2 SYDVKM come from the germline V gene. CDR3 sequence reads: CASRPRQGAFNTEAFF. The CDR3 bases are TGTGCCAGCAGACCACGACAGGGCGCCTTTAACACTGAAGCTTTCTTT.

This chain links TRBV7-7 with TRBJ2-7, with D possibly being TRBD1 (5 bases). Trimming removed 5 bases at V and 2 bases at J, with 10 bases between. This CDR3 is 13 amino acids long. The germline V gene encodes CDR1 SSHAT and CDR2 FNYEAQ (reference sequence). This CDR3 is CASSPDIAYEQYF. CDR3 coding DNA: TGTGCCAGCAGCCCGGACATTGCCTACGAGCAGTACTTC.

In its sample, this clone was seen a few times. The V and J genes are TRBV25-1 and TRBJ1-5, with TRBD1 matching 9 bases. Looked up from germline, CDR1 is MGHDK and CDR2 is SYGVNS. V was clipped by 6 bases and J by 6 bases; unmatched bases: 9. The CDR3 contains 15 residues. CDR3 region: CASSRDRGMSQPQHF. CDR3 coding DNA: TGTGCCAGCAGCCGAGACAGGGGGATGAGTCAGCCCCAGCATTTT.

V usage is TRBV19 and J usage is TRBJ2-7; D uncertain. Trimming took 5 bases from V and 0 from J, leaving 14 bases between them. CDR1 is LNHDA, CDR2 SQIVND, per germline (reference sequence). CDR3 size: 15 residues. The CDR3 sequence: CASSVAPAGSYEQYF. DNA for the CDR3: TGTGCCAGTAGTGTAGCTCCAGCAGGCTCCTACGAGCAGTACTTC.

CDR3 in DNA: TGCAGTGCTCGTCAGGGGAATGAGCAGTTCTTC. It yields the protein CSARQGNEQFF. The rearrangement links TRBV20-1 to TRBJ2-1; tentatively, D is TRBD1 (6 bases). CDR3 length: 11 amino acids. Trimming pared 5 bases from V and 7 bases from J, leaving 9 bases between. Germline V gives CDR1 DFQATT, CDR2 SNEGSKA (reference sequence).

The chain has TRBV15 and TRBJ2-7; 7 bases are shared with TRBD2. The CDR3 spans 13 residues. With V trimmed by 3 bases and J by 3 bases, 2 bases remained unmatched. CDR1 is LNHNV and CDR2 is YYDKDF in the germline V gene (reference sequence). CDR3: CATSSKRGYEQYF. The CDR3 DNA follows: TGTGCCACCAGCAGCAAGCGGGGCTACGAGCAGTACTTC.

This chain joins TRBV7-2 and TRBJ1-3; 8 bases agree with TRBD1. V dropped 5 bases and J dropped 7; count of bases not matched to a gene: 13. This CDR3 comprises 16 residues. Germline CDR1 is SGHTA and CDR2 is FQGNSA. The CDR3 nucleotides are TGTGCCAGCAGCCTTCGGGACAGGAGAGAGGGGAACACCATATATTTT. Its protein is CASSLRDRREGNTIYF.

This clone was found a few times. V is TRBV28 and J is TRBJ2-1; TRBD2 aligns across 9 bases. V lost 5 bases and J lost 12; bases outside the gene matches: 5. The germline gives CDR1 MDHEN, CDR2 SYDVKM. The CDR3 length is 12 residues. The CDR3 spells CASSAIAGVQFF. In DNA, the CDR3 is TGTGCCAGCAGTGCCATAGCGGGAGTGCAGTTCTTC. Supplemented by reference TRBV28 and TRBJ2-1, the full variable domain reads DVKVTQSSRYLVKRTGEKVFLECVQDMDHENMFWYRQDPGLGLRLIYFSYDVKMKEKGDIPEGYSVSREKKERFSLILESASTNQTSMYLCASSAIAGVQFFGPGTRLTVL.